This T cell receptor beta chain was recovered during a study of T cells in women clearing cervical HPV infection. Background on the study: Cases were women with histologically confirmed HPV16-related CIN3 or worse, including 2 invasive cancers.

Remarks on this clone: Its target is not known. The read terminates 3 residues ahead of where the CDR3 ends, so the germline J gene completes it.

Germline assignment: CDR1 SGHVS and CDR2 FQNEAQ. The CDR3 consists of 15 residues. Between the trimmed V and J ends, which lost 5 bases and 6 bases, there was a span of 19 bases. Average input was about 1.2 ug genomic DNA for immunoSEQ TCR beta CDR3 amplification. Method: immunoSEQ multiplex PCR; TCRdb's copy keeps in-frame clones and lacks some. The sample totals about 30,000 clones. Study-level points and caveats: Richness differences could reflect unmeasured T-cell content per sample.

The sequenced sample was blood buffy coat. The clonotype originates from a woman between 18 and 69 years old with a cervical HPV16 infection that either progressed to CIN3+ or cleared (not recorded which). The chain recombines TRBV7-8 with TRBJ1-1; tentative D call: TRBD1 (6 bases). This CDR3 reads CASSLRGAREAEAFF. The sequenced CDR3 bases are TGTGCCAGCAGCCTCCGGGGGGCGCGGGAGGCTGAA.